The source of this TCR beta chain is a study of shared T cell receptors in the human thymus. Profiled with immunoSEQ multiplex PCR; TCRdb holds only in-frame clones, not every one. This sample has 540,000 or so clones, with around 78% found just once. The same sample was also used in a study of human thymus T cells. That study adds: Resections that were taken during corrective heart surgery supplied the thymus tissue. Thymic and blood repertoires showed apparently biased V and J gene usage. Related work found strong thymic repertoire overlap between unrelated individuals.

Sequencing was performed on thymocytes. This TCR came from a boy in the first two years of life with a congenital heart defect.

The DNA for the CDR3 is TGCGCCAGCAGCCAAGGGAAAGGGCGGGAGCCCTACAATGAGCAGTTCTTC. Encoded protein: CASSQGKGREPYNEQFF. The chain combines TRBV4-3 with TRBJ2-1; 7 bases map to TRBD2. Germline CDR1 and CDR2: LGHNA and YSLEER. The CDR3 contains 17 residues. The junction had 8 bases not matched to a gene; V was cut back by 1 base and J by 2 bases.